The sequence of this T cell receptor (beta chain) was determined in a study of response to subunit inactivated influenza vaccine (dated by TCRdb to the late 2010s). At the level of the whole study: To follow how T cells responded to a trivalent subunit inactivated influenza vaccine, the researchers relied on deep quantitative profiling of the T cell receptor repertoire. Findings and caveats that apply to the study as a whole: According to the authors, only a limited number of new T cells may be recruited by each seasonal influenza vaccination.

A remark on this clonotype: It lacks a known antigen. Base qualities are not at hand, and no much larger clone is one base apart.

The CDR3 goes from the cysteine to the phenylalanine over 15 residues. Only the CDR3 region is kept as DNA, spanning 45 bases read in frame from base 1. CDR1 and CDR2 were assigned from the germline V gene (reference sequence) as DFQATT and SNEGSKA. Unmatched junction bases come to 5, with V trimmed by 2 bases and J by 4 bases. Library construction relied on RT-PCR. Instrument on record: Illumina HiSeq 2500. TCRdb took the public reads, trimmed them with fastp at Q25, ran MiXCR for clone calling and kept in-frame beta chains. Duplicate CDR3 protein sequences are folded into a single record with the most common DNA and genes. Recorded for this sample are about 310,000 distinct CDR3 sequences; about 20% of them occurred a single time. The ten largest make up over 9% of the sample.

The sequence is built from TRBV20-1 and TRBJ2-1; 10 central nucleotides agree with TRBD2. Sequencing was performed on PBMCs from blood, taken about 19 months after vaccination. The sequence derives from a man between 50 and 69 years old who received an inactivated influenza vaccine. Donor details come from another sample of the same person, matched by shared clones. CDR3 reads: CSARLAGGLYNEQFF. The nucleotide sequence is TGCAGTGCTAGATTAGCGGGGGGCCTTTACAATGAGCAGTTCTTC.